This T cell receptor (beta chain) was observed in a study of regulatory T cells in long-lasting Graves disease. Study outcomes and limitations: There was favoring of TRBV28, TRBJ1-2 and TRBJ2-5 in persistent disease.

This clonotype was recorded at least ten times. Its antigen is undetermined. Time point: newly diagnosed GD, antithyroid drugs for less than 3 months. RNA from PBMCs was the source of the TCR library. The authors built TCR beta libraries using iRepertoire HTBI primers and Arm-PCR of CDR3 regions. TCRdb reanalysed the multiplex PCR reads using MiXCR and keeps one entry per CDR3 protein. The profile shows a few hundred thousand distinct CDR3 sequences, 15% of them singletons. Looked up from germline, CDR1 is SNHLY and CDR2 is FYNNEI. The CDR3 sequence is 17 residues long. These same records also appear under a second study, on T cells in Graves' hyperthyroidism and ophthalmopathy.

The chain is built from TRBV2 and TRBJ2-5; TRBD2 matches 13 bases. The J call may be incorrect, as the DNA end agrees better with TRBJ2-1. The input for sequencing was peripheral blood mononuclear cells (PBMCs), taken at new diagnosis, from a patient treated with antithyroid drugs. The receptor's source is a woman aged 40 to 50 with Graves disease. The CDR3 is CASSGTSGSVFYNEQFF. The CDR3 nucleotides are TGTGCCAGCAGTGGGACTAGCGGGAGTGTATTTTACAATGAGCAGTTCTTC.